The next 10 T cell receptor beta chains were all read from a single sample in a study of CD8+CD57+ T cells in acquired aplastic anemia (dated by TCRdb to between 2018 and 2020). The sequencing machine was an Illumina HiSeq 2000. Genomic DNA served as template for TCR beta VDJ combination and CDR3 sequence profiling. Using fastp trimming at Q25 and MiXCR clonotype assembly, TCRdb reanalyzed the public sequencing data and kept in-frame beta chains. Duplicate CDR3 protein sequences are folded into a single record with the most common DNA and genes. This sample gives approximately 200,000 distinct CDR3 sequences in total; roughly half of them show up just once. The ten largest make up 15% to 20% of the sample. The sequenced sample consisted of sorted CD4+, CD8+, or CD8+CD57+ T cells (not recorded which) from PBMCs. The origin of the receptors is a human donor in good health, serving as a control.

This clonotype has ten or more counts. The chain combines TRBV20-1 with TRBJ1-5; TRBD1 matches at 7 bases. This CDR3 has 15 residues. Unmatched junction bases numbered 4, after V lost 1 base and J lost 1 base. Germline V gene lookup returns CDR1 DFQATT and CDR2 SNEGSKA (reference sequence). The CDR3 sequence is CSARVSGGSNQPQHF. CDR3 coding DNA: TGCAGTGCTAGAGTTTCAGGGGGAAGCAATCAGCCCCAGCATTTT.

CDR3 DNA: TGCGCCAGCAGCTTGAGTGTAACACGTACAGATACGCAGTATTTT. It codes for CASSLSVTRTDTQYF. The chain has TRBV5-1 and TRBJ2-3; D gene ambiguous. The ends were cut back, 1 base at V and 3 bases at J, with 12 bases in the middle. The CDR3 covers 15 residues. Germline CDR1 reads SGHRS; CDR2 reads YFSETQ.

The chain has TRBV7-2 and TRBJ2-3; TRBD2 agrees at 10 bases. The V segment lost 3 bases and the J segment 4 bases; nucleotides outside the gene matches: 7. Germline lookup yields CDR1 SGHTA and CDR2 FQGNSA. The CDR3 contains 16 residues. CDR3 loop: CASSFQRGGRPDTQYF. The CDR3 nucleotides are TGTGCCAGCAGCTTCCAGCGGGGGGGGCGGCCAGATACGCAGTATTTT. Full variable domain (remainder filled in from reference TRBV7-2 and TRBJ2-3): GAGVSQSPSNKVTEKGKDVELRCDPISGHTALYWYRQSLGQGLEFLIYFQGNSAPDKSGLPSDRFSAERTGGSVSTLTIQRTQQEDSAVYLCASSFQRGGRPDTQYFGPGTRLTVL.

The chain links TRBV9 to TRBJ2-5, with TRBD1 matching over 9 bases. This CDR3 contains 14 residues. CDR1 SGDLS and CDR2 YYNGEE come from the germline V gene. With V trimmed by 4 bases and J by 5 bases, 6 bases remained unmatched. Here the CDR3 DNA reads TGTGCCAGCAGCCGGACCGGGACAGGGGAGACCCAGTACTTC. This sequence encodes CASSRTGTGETQYF.

Comments on this clonotype: This may be a read error, as it is one base from a much larger clone. The chain employs TRBV10-1 and TRBJ1-6; D is undetermined. Germline assignment: CDR1 WNHNN and CDR2 SYGVQD (reference sequence). CDR3 length equals 15 residues. The CDR3 coding sequence is TGCGCCAGCAGTGACGGGAGGACCTATAATCCACCCCTCCACTTT. It is translated as CASSDGRTYNPPLHF.

The CDR3 region is CATSDLKRGNEQFF. As DNA, the CDR3 is TGTGCCACCAGTGATTTAAAACGGGGCAATGAGCAGTTCTTC. The V and J genes are TRBV24-1 and TRBJ2-1; D possibly corresponds to TRBD2 (5 bases). The CDR3 runs to 14 residues. The V end was cut by 1 base, the J end by 6 bases, with 9 bases between. The germline gives CDR1 KGHDR, CDR2 SFDVKD.

The rearrangement joins TRBV10-3 to TRBJ1-3, with TRBD1 matching 7 bases. The junction had 4 bases not matched to a gene; V was cut back by 4 bases and J by 4 bases. Germline CDR1 reads ENHRY; CDR2 reads SYGVKD. The CDR3 has 14 residues. In DNA form, the CDR3 reads TGTGCCATCAGTGGTAGGACAGGCGGAAACACCATATATTTT. This codes for CAISGRTGGNTIYF.

This clonotype was counted many times. The chain joins TRBV20-1 to TRBJ1-2; 11 bases line up with TRBD1. Germline V gene data show CDR1 as DFQATT and CDR2 as SNEGSKA (reference sequence). The trim removed 6 bases at V and 5 bases at J, leaving 5 bases unmatched. There are 13 residues in the CDR3. CDR3 nucleotide sequence: TGCAGTGCCAGCGGGACAGGGGGGTATGGCTACACCTTC. This gives the protein CSASGTGGYGYTF.

Concerning this clonotype: This sequence may be a read error, since a much larger clone differs from it by one base. DNA of the CDR3: TGTGCCTGGGGTGGAGCAGATACGCAGTATTTT. The encoded protein is CAWGGADTQYF. The chain is built from TRBV2 and TRBJ2-3; no reliable D call. Germline values: CDR1 SNHLY, CDR2 FYNNEI. Trimming pared 11 bases from V and 4 bases from J, leaving 10 bases between. The CDR3 has 11 residues.

This chain links TRBV2 with TRBJ1-2; D is ambiguous. CDR3 size: 15 residues. The germline V and J ends were trimmed by 7 bases and 5 bases, with 20 bases remaining between them. Germline V gene sequence: CDR1 SNHLY, CDR2 FYNNEI. CDR3 in DNA: TGTGCCAGCAACGGGCCTAGCGGTTTAGGATATGGCTACACCTTC. Its protein product is CASNGPSGLGYGYTF.